The 14 T cell receptor beta chains reported below all come from one sample, sequenced in a study of blood T cell repertoires in COVID-19. Measured with immunoSEQ multiplex PCR; TCRdb has only the in-frame clones, and not every one. The sample holds about 230,000 clones, roughly 88% seen once. Specimen: PBMCs or T cells enriched from blood (not recorded which). The receptor source for this set is a woman in her thirties or forties with acute COVID-19.

The chain links TRBV6-1 to TRBJ2-7; 10 nucleotides agree with TRBD2. The CDR3 loop spans 16 amino acids. The germline CDR1 and CDR2 sequences are MNHNS and SASEGT. The V segment lost 4 bases and the J segment 4 bases; nucleotides outside the gene matches: 10. This CDR3 reads CASSGVTSGVSYEQYF. The CDR3, as DNA: TGTGCCAGCAGTGGAGTCACTAGCGGGGTTTCTTACGAGCAGTACTTC.

The CDR3 DNA reads as TGTGCCATCAGTGCCCGTAGCGCGAACACCGGGGAGCTGTTTTTT. Protein sequence: CAISARSANTGELFF. V usage is TRBV10-3 and J usage is TRBJ2-2, with D possibly TRBD2 on 5 matching bases. CDR1 and CDR2 (germline): ENHRY, SYGVKD. The ends were cut back, 4 bases at V and 0 bases at J, with 9 bases in the middle. CDR3 length: 15 amino acids.

The V and J genes are TRBV4-2 and TRBJ2-5; 7 nucleotides line up with TRBD2. The CDR3 length is 14 residues. Germline V gives CDR1 LGHNA, CDR2 YNFKEQ. V lost 0 bases to trimming and J lost 5 bases; unmatched junction nucleotides: 3. The CDR3 sequence: CASSQDSGTETQYF. The CDR3 nucleotides are TGTGCCAGCAGCCAAGACAGCGGGACCGAGACCCAGTACTTC.

The gene calls are TRBV27 and TRBJ2-7, with TRBD1 matching over 8 bases. Germline-derived CDR1 and CDR2 are MNHEY and SMNVEV (reference sequence). V lost 4 bases to trimming and J lost 6 bases; unmatched junction nucleotides: 17. The CDR3 is 17 residues long. As DNA, the CDR3 is TGTGCCAGCAGTTCTCGGACAGGGCCACAGACTGTGGTCGAGCAGTACTTC. It codes for CASSSRTGPQTVVEQYF.

The rearrangement uses TRBV7-2 and TRBJ2-3, with 13 bases aligning to TRBD2. Germline CDR1 reads SGHTA; CDR2 reads FQGNSA. V shed 2 bases and J 3 bases; nucleotides not matched to a gene: 5. The CDR3 is made up of 17 amino acids. In DNA form, the CDR3 reads TGTGCCAGCAGCTTAACGCGACTAGCGGGAGGAACAGATACGCAGTATTTT. Translating gives CASSLTRLAGGTDTQYF.

The V call is TRBV6-5, the J call TRBJ2-2; D is possibly TRBD2 (7 bases). Between the trimmed V and J ends, which lost 0 bases and 4 bases, there was a span of 12 bases. CDR3 size: 16 residues. Germline V gene data show CDR1 as MNHEY and CDR2 as SVGAGI. The CDR3 coding sequence is TGTGCCAGCAGTTACTCGACGGGGGGCCCCACCGGGGAGCTGTTTTTT. Translating it yields CASSYSTGGPTGELFF.

The chain joins TRBV18 to TRBJ2-7; 7 positions agree with TRBD2. Germline values: CDR1 KGHSH, CDR2 LQKENI. The CDR3 sequence is 16 residues long. The V gene end was trimmed by 1 base and the J gene end by 7 bases; junction bases not matched to a gene: 13. CDR3 sequence (DNA): TGTGCCAGCTCACCACTGAGCGGGAATAGTATACGAGAGCAGTACGTC. Residues: CASSPLSGNSIREQYV.

The chain combines TRBV27 with TRBJ2-3; a possible D gene is TRBD2 (6 bases). The CDR3 length is 19 residues. Looked up from germline, CDR1 is MNHEY and CDR2 is SMNVEV (reference sequence). The V end lost 5 bases, the J end lost 0 bases, and 24 bases lay between the germline ends. The CDR3 nucleotides read TGTGCCAGCAGTCTCTCCTCCCCGGGACTCCTAACTAGCACAGATACGCAGTATTTT. Protein product: CASSLSSPGLLTSTDTQYF.

The chain links TRBV4-2 to TRBJ2-5; 7 bases line up with TRBD2. Per germline, CDR1 LGHNA and CDR2 YNFKEQ. The CDR3 sequence is 15 residues long. V gave up 0 bases and J gave up 2 bases; unmatched junction bases: 3. CDR3 region: CASSQEQRGQETQYF. In DNA, the CDR3 is TGTGCCAGCAGCCAAGAACAGCGGGGACAAGAGACCCAGTACTTC.

V gene TRBV6-2 or TRBV6-3 combines with J gene TRBJ2-7, with D perhaps TRBD2 (6 bases). Deletions cut 5 bases from V and 7 bases from J, with 12 bases between. The CDR3 sequence is 12 residues long. Germline V CDR1 and CDR2: MNHEY, SVGEGT. The chain's CDR3 is CASSRGSGEQYF. CDR3 nucleotide sequence: TGTGCCAGCAGTCGGGGGTCAGGGGAGCAGTACTTC.

The rearrangement joins TRBV2 to TRBJ2-3, with 9 bases matching TRBD2. This CDR3 has 16 residues. From germline, CDR1 is SNHLY and CDR2 FYNNEI. J lost 4 bases, V lost 5 bases, and 10 bases had no gene match. The CDR3, as DNA: TGTGCCAGCAGTTCCCTTAGCGGGAGCCCCTCAGATACGCAGTATTTT. This translates into CASSSLSGSPSDTQYF.

V gene TRBV15 combines with J gene TRBJ2-3; 8 bases fit TRBD1. The CDR3 covers 14 residues. V gave up 5 bases and J gave up 2 bases; unmatched junction bases: 3. CDR1 and CDR2 from the germline V gene are LNHNV and YYDKDF (reference sequence). CDR3 residues: CATSLDRATDTQYF. CDR3 nucleotide sequence: TGTGCCACCAGCTTGGACAGGGCCACAGATACGCAGTATTTT.

The chain joins TRBV2 to TRBJ1-1, with 7 nucleotides matching TRBD1. J was trimmed by 7 bases and V by 3 bases; bases with no gene match: 8. Germline values: CDR1 SNHLY, CDR2 FYNNEI. The CDR3 is 14 residues long. Here the CDR3 reads CASSDQGGRLEAFF. The CDR3 DNA reads TGTGCCAGCAGTGACCAGGGGGGACGGCTTGAAGCTTTCTTT.

The chain has TRBV11-2 and TRBJ2-7; D unclear. V was clipped by 0 bases and J by 0 bases, with 12 bases between them. CDR1 and CDR2 from the germline V gene are SGHAT and FQNNGV. This CDR3 is built from 16 residues. The CDR3 sequence: CASSLDLQAGSYEQYV. In DNA form, the CDR3 reads TGTGCCAGCAGCTTAGATCTCCAGGCCGGCTCCTACGAGCAGTACGTC.